This T cell receptor beta chain emerged from a study of cytomegalovirus exposure and HLA in healthy donors. PCR primers comprised 60 Vbeta and 13 Jbeta primers. Profiling relied on immunoSEQ multiplex PCR, and the TCRdb table lists in-frame clones only, not all of them. The sample has 90,000 to 140,000 clones; about 80% are singletons. Note on this clone: Its target is unknown.

The donors (healthy individuals) were bone marrow donors. General study points: The study listed approximately 160 cytomegalovirus-associated TCR beta chains.

This CDR3 comprises 18 residues. The junction had 10 bases not matched to a gene; V was cut back by 3 bases and J by 6 bases. CDR1 and CDR2 from the germline V gene are MDHEN and SYDVKM. The TCR originated in a man under 40 in good health and CMV-seronegative. The chain has TRBV28 and TRBJ2-1; 14 nucleotides match TRBD2. The sample taken for sequencing was PBMCs. CDR3 sequence reads: CASSFGLAGGTGFNEQFF. The CDR3 coding sequence is TGTGCCAGCAGTTTCGGACTAGCGGGAGGCACTGGGTTCAATGAGCAGTTCTTC.